Listed here is a single T cell receptor beta chain. V shed 3 bases and J 4 bases; nucleotides not matched to a gene: 3. The germline V gene encodes CDR1 SGHRS and CDR2 YFSETQ. The CDR3 runs 15 residues. TCRdb keeps only in-frame clones here, not all; method: immunoSEQ multiplex PCR. The sample shows around 68,000 clones, roughly 84% of them seen only once. The source of the sample is a study of blood T cell repertoires in COVID-19. Study information: The United States, Italy and Spain were the sources of the acute and convalescent COVID-19 samples.

This chain joins TRBV5-1 and TRBJ2-3, with 12 bases matching TRBD2. This receptor was obtained from a woman between 45 and 65 years old with acute or convalescent COVID-19. Sequencing was carried out using peripheral blood. CDR3 sequence: CASSYSSGGADTQYF. Here the CDR3 DNA reads TGCGCCAGCAGCTATTCTAGCGGGGGGGCAGATACGCAGTATTTT.